Sequencing of this TCR beta chain was carried out in a study of cytomegalovirus exposure and HLA in healthy donors. About the study: Early on, a data release was issued that held tens of millions of unique TCRs from HLA-typed donors.

Study-level findings and limits: A later analysis linked 15,000 to 20,000 TCR beta sequences to HLA alleles at 0.05 false discovery rate.

CDR1 and CDR2 (germline): MDHEN, SYDVKM. This CDR3 region has 14 residues. V lost 6 bases and J lost 4; bases outside the gene matches: 5. The PCR made use of 60 Vbeta and 13 Jbeta primers. Original handling: Unique TCR beta chains totaled approximately 83 million in a later count, with about 11 million of them shared. Sequencing was performed with immunoSEQ multiplex PCR; in TCRdb, only in-frame clones are kept and a portion is missing. That table gives V, J and clone size, and the DNA gave D and trimming. The table includes 130,000 to 150,000 clones, around 10% detected once. In its sample, this clone was seen a few times. Its antigen is undetermined.

The origin of this receptor is a male donor in good health and CMV-seronegative. This chain connects TRBV28 to TRBJ2-2, with 7 bases identical to TRBD2. The sequenced sample consisted of PBMCs. CDR3 DNA sequence: TGTGCCAGCAGCCGAGCGGGGATCACCGGGGAGCTGTTTTTT. Amino acid sequence: CASSRAGITGELFF.